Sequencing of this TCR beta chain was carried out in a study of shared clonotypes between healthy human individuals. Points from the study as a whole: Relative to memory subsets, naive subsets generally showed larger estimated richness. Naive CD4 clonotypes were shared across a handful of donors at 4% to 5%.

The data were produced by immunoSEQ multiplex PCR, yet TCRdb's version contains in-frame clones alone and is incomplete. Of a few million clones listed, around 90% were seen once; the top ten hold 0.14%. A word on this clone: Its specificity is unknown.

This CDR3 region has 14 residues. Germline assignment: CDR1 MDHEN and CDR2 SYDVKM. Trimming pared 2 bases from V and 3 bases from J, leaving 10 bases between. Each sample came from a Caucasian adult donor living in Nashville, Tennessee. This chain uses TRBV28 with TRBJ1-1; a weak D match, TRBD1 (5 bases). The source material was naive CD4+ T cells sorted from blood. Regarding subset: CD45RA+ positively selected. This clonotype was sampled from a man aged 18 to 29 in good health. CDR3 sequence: CASSLGGLYTEAFF. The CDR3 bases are TGTGCCAGCAGTTTAGGGGGTTTGTACACTGAAGCTTTCTTT.